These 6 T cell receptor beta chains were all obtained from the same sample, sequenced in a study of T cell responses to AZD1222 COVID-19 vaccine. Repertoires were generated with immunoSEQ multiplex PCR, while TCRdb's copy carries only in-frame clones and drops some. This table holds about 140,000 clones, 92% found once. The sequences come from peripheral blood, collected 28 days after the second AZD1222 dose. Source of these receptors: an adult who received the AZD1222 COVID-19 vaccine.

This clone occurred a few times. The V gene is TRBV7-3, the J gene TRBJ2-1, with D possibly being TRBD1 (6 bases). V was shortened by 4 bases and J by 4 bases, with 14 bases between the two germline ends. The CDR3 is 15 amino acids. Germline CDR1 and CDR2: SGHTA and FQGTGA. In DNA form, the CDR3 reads TGTGCCAGCAGCTCCAAGGACAGCTTTTACAATGAGCAGTTCTTC. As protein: CASSSKDSFYNEQFF.

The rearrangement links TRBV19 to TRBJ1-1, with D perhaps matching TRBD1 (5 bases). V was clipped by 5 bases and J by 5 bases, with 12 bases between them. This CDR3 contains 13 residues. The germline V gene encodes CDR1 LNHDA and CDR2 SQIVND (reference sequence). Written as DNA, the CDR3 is TGTGCCAGTAGTGACGACAGCCGAACTGAAGCTTTCTTT. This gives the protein CASSDDSRTEAFF.

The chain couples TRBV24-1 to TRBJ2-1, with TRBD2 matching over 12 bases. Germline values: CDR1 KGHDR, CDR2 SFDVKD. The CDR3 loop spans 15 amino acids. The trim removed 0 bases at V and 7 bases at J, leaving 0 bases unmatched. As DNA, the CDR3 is TGTGCCACCAGTGATTTGGGGACTAGCGGGAATGAGCAGTTCTTC. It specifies CATSDLGTSGNEQFF.

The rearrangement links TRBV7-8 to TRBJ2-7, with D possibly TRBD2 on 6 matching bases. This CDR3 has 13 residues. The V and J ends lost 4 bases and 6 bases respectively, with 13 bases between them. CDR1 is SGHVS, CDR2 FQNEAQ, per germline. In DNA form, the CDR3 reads TGTGCCAGCAGCTCCAGTTGGGGGGTCGAGCAGTACTTC. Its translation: CASSSSWGVEQYF. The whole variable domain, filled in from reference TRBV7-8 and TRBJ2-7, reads GAGVSQSPRYKVAKRGQDVALRCDPISGHVSLFWYQQALGQGPEFLTYFQNEAQLDKSGLPSDRFFAERPEGSVSTLKIQRTQQEDSAVYLCASSSSWGVEQYFGPGTRLTVT.

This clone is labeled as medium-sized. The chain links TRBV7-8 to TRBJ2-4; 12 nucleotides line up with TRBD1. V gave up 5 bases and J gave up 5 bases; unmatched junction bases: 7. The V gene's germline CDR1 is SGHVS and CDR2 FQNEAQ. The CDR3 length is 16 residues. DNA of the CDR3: TGTGCCAGCAGCCCCGGGACAGGGGGCCCTCAAAACATTCAGTACTTC. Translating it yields CASSPGTGGPQNIQYF.

The chain's CDR3 is CASSGEHGYTF. The CDR3, as DNA: TGTGCCAGCAGCGGCGAACATGGCTACACCTTC. This chain connects TRBV9 to TRBJ1-2; no firm D call. The ends were cut back, 3 bases at V and 6 bases at J, with 6 bases in the middle. Germline V gene lookup returns CDR1 SGDLS and CDR2 YYNGEE. This CDR3 has 11 residues. Using reference TRBV9 and TRBJ1-2 for the parts outside the CDR3, the full variable domain is DSGVTQTPKHLITATGQRVTLRCSPRSGDLSVYWYQQSLDQGLQFLIQYYNGEERAKGNILERFSAQQFPDLHSELNLSSLELGDSALYFCASSGEHGYTFGSGTRLTVV.